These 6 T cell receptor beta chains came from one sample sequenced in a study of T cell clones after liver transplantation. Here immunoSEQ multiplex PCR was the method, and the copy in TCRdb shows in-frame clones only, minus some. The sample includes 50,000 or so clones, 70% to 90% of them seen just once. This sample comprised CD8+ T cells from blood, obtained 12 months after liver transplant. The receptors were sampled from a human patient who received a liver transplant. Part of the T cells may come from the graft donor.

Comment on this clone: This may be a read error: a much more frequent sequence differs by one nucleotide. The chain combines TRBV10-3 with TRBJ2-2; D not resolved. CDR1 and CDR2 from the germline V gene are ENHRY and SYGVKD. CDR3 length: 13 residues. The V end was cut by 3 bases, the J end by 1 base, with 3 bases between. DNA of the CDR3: TGTGCCATCAGTGAAGAGAACACCGGGGAGCTGTTTTTT. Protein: CAISEENTGELFF.

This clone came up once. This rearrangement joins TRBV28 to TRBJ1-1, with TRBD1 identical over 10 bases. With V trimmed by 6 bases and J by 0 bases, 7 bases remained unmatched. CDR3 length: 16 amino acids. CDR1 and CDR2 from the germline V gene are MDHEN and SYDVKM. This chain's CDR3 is CASRVPGQGMNTEAFF. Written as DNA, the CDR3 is TGTGCCAGCAGGGTTCCGGGACAGGGGATGAACACTGAAGCTTTCTTT.

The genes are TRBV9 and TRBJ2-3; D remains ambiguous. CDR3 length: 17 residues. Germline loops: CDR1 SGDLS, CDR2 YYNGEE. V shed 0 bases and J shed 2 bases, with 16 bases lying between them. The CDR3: CASSVEPLAVPTDTQYF. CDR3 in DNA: TGTGCCAGCAGCGTAGAACCGTTGGCAGTACCCACAGATACGCAGTATTTT. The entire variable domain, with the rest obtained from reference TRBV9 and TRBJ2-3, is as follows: DSGVTQTPKHLITATGQRVTLRCSPRSGDLSVYWYQQSLDQGLQFLIQYYNGEERAKGNILERFSAQQFPDLHSELNLSSLELGDSALYFCASSVEPLAVPTDTQYFGPGTRLTVL.

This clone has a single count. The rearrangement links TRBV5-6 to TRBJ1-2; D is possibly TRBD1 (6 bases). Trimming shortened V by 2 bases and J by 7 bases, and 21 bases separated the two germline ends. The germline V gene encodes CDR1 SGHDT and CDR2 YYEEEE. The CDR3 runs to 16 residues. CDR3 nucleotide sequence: TGTGCCAGCAGCTTTGGTACAGGGACCTCTTCCTCTGGCTACACCTTC. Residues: CASSFGTGTSSSGYTF.

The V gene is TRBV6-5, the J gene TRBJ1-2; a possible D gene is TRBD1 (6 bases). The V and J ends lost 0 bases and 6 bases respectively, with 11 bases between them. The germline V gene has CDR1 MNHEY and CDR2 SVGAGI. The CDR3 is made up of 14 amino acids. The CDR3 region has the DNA TGTGCCAGCAGTTACTCGGGGGCAGGGGATGGCTACACCTTC. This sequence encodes CASSYSGAGDGYTF.

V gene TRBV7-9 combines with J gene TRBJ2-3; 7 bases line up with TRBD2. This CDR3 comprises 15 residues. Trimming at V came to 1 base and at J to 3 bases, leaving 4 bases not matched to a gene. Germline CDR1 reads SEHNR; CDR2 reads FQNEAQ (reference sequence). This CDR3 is CASSLGDYETDTQYF. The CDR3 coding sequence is TGTGCCAGCAGCTTAGGGGACTACGAGACAGATACGCAGTATTTT.